This TCR beta chain stems from a study of blood T cell repertoires in COVID-19. In the authors' workflow: Estimation of nucleated cell counts relied on the amplification of reference gene primers. Repertoires were generated with immunoSEQ multiplex PCR, while TCRdb's copy carries only in-frame clones and drops some. V and J calls and clone size come straight from that table; D and trimming were deduced from the DNA. The data hold about 140,000 clones, with approximately 82% observed a single time. V lost 7 bases and J 0 bases, leaving 7 bases between the germline ends. CDR1 LNHDA and CDR2 SQIVND come from the germline V gene (reference sequence). The CDR3 is 12 residues long.

Sequencing was done on a sample of peripheral blood. The receptor was derived from a man aged 55 to 70 with active or convalescent COVID-19. The V call is TRBV19, the J call TRBJ2-7, with D possibly being TRBD1 (5 bases). The CDR3 reads CASKDNSYEQYF. The CDR3 nucleotides are TGTGCCAGTAAGGACAACTCCTACGAGCAGTACTTC.